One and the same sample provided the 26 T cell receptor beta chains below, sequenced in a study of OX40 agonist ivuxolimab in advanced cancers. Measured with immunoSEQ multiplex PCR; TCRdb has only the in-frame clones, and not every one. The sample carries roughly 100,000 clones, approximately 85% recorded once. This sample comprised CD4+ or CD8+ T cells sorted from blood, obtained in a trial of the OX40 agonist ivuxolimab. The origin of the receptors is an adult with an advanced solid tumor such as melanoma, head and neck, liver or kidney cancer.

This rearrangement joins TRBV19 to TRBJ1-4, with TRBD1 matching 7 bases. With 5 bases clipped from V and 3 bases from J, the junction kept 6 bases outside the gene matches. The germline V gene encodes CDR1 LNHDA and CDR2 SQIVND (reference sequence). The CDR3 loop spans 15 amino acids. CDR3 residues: CASSFGTAPNEKLFF. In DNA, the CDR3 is TGTGCCAGTAGTTTTGGGACAGCCCCTAATGAAAAACTGTTTTTT. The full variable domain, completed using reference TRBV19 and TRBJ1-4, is DGGITQSPKYLFRKEGQNVTLSCEQNLNHDAMYWYRQDPGQGLRLIYYSQIVNDFQKGDIAEGYSVSREKKESFPLTVTSAQKNPTAFYLCASSFGTAPNEKLFFGSGTQLSVL.

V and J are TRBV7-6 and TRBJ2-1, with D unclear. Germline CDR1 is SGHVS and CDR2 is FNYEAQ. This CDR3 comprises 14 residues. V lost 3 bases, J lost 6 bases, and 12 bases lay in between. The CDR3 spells CASSLATASNEQFF. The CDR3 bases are TGTGCCAGCAGCTTGGCGACGGCCTCCAATGAGCAGTTCTTC.

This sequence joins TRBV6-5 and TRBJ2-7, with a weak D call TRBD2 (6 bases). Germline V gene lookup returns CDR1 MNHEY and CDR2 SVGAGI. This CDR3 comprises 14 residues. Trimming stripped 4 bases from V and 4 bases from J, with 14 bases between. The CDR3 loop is CASSSIKSGYEQYF. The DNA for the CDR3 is TGTGCCAGCAGTTCAATCAAAAGCGGGTACGAGCAGTACTTC.

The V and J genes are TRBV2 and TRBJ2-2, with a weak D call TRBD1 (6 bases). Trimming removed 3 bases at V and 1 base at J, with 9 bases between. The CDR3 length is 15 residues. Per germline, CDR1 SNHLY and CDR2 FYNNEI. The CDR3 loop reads CASSDRDKNTGELFF. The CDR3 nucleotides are TGTGCCAGCAGTGACCGGGACAAGAACACCGGGGAGCTGTTTTTT.

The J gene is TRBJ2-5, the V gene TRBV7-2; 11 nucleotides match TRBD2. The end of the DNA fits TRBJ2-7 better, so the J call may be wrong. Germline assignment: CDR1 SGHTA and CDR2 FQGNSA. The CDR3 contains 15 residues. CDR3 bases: TGTGCCAGCAGCTCACTAGCGGGAGATTCTTACGAGCAGTACTTC. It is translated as CASSSLAGDSYEQYF.

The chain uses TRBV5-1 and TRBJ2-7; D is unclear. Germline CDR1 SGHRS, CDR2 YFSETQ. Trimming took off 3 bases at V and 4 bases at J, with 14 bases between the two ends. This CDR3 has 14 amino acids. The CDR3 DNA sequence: TGCGCCAGCAGCTCGGCAAAATCGGCTTACGAGCAGTACTTC. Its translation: CASSSAKSAYEQYF. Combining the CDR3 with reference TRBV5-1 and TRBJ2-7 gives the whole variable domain KAGVTQTPRYLIKTRGQQVTLSCSPISGHRSVSWYQQTPGQGLQFLFEYFSETQRNKGNFPGRFSGRQFSNSRSEMNVSTLELGDSALYLCASSSAKSAYEQYFGPGTRLTVT.

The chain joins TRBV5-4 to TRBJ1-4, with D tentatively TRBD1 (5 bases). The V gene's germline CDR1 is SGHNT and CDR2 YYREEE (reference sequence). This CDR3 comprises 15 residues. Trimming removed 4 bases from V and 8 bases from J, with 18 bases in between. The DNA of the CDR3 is TGTGCCAGCAGCCTACCCGGGACCGAGACCGAAAAACTGTTTTTT. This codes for CASSLPGTETEKLFF.

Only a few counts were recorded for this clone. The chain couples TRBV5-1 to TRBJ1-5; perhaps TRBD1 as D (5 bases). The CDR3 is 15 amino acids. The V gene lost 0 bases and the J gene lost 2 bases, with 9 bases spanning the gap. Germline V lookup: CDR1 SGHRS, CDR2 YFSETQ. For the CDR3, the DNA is TGCGCCAGCAGCTTGGATGGGGCCCGCAATCAGCCCCAGCATTTT. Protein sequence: CASSLDGARNQPQHF.

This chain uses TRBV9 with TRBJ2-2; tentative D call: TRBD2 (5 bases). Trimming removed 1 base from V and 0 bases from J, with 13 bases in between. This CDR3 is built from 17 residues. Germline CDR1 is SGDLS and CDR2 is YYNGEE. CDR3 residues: CASSVIGLPTNTGELFF. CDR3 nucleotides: TGTGCCAGCAGCGTAATCGGACTTCCCACGAACACCGGGGAGCTGTTTTTT.

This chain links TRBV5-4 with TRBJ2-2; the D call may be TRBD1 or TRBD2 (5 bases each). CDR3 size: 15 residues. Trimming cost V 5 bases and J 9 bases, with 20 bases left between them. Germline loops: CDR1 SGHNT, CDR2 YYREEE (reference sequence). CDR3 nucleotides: TGTGCCAGCAGTTCCGGGACCAGACCTTTCCGGGAGCTGTTTTTT. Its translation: CASSSGTRPFRELFF. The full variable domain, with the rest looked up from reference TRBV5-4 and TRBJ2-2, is ETGVTQSPTHLIKTRGQQVTLRCSSQSGHNTVSWYQQALGQGPQFIFQYYREEENGRGNFPPRFSGLQFPNYSSELNVNALELDDSALYLCASSSGTRPFRELFFGEGSRLTVL.

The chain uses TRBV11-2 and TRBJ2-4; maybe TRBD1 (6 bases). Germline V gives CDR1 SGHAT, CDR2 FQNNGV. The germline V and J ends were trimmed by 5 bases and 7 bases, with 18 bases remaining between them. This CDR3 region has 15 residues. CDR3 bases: TGTGCCAGCAGCGTCGGAAGTGGGGGCGGGAACATTCAGTACTTC. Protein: CASSVGSGGGNIQYF.

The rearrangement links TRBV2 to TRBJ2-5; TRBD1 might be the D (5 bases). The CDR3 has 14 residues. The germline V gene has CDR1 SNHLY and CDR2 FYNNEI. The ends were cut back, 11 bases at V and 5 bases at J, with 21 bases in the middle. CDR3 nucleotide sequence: TGTGCCGGGGCCAGGTTAACGGACGGGGAGACCCAGTACTTC. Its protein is CAGARLTDGETQYF.

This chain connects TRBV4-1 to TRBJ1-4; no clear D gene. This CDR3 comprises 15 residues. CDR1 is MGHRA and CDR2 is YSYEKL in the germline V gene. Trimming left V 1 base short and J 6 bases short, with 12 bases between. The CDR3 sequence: CASSQGVEIDEKLFF. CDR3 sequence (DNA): TGCGCCAGCAGCCAAGGGGTTGAGATCGATGAAAAACTGTTTTTT.

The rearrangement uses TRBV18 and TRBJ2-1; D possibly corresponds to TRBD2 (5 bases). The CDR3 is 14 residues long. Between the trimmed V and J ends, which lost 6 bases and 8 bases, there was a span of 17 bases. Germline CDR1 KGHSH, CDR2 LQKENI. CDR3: CASSPVLSGDEQFF. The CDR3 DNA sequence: TGTGCCAGCTCCCCAGTTTTGAGCGGCGATGAGCAGTTCTTC.

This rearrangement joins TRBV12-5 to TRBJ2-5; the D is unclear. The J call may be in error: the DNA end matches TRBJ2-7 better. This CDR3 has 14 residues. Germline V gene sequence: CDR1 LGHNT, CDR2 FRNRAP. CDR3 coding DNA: TGTGCTAGTGGTTTAGACGGTCCTCTCTACGAGCAGTACTTC. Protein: CASGLDGPLYEQYF.

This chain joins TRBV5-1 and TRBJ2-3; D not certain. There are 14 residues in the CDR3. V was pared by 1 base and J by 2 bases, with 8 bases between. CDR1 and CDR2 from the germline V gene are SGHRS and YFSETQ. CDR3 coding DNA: TGCGCCAGCAGCTTGCAGCCATCCACAGATACGCAGTATTTT. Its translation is CASSLQPSTDTQYF.

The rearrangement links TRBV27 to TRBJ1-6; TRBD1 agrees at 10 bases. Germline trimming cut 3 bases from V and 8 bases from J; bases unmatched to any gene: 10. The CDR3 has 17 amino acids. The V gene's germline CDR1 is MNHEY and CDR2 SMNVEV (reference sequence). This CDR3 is CASSLGGDRGMDSPLHF. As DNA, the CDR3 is TGTGCCAGCAGTTTGGGGGGGGACAGGGGAATGGATTCACCCCTCCACTTT.

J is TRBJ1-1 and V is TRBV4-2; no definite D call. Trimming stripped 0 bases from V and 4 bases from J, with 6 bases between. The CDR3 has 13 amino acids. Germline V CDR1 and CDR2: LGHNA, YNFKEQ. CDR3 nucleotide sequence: TGTGCCAGCAGCCAAGAATGGGGCACTGAAGCTTTCTTT. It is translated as CASSQEWGTEAFF.

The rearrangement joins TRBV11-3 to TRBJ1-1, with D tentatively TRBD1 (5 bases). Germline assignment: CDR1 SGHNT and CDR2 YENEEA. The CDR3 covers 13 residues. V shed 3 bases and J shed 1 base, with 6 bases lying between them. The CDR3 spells CASSLGENTEAFF. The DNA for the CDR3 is TGTGCCAGCAGCTTGGGGGAGAACACTGAAGCTTTCTTT.

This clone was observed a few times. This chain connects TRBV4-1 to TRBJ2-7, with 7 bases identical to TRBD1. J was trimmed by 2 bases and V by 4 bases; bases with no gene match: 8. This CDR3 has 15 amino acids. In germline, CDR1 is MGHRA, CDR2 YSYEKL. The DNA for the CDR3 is TGCGCCAGCAGCCGATCAGAACAGGGGCCCTACGAGCAGTACTTC. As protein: CASSRSEQGPYEQYF.

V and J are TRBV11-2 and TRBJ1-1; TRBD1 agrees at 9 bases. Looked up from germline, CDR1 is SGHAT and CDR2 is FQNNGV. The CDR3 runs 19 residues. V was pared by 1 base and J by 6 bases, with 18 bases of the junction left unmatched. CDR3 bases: TGTGCCAGCAGCTTAGGGGACCGGGACAGGGATGGATTTTGGGCTGAAGCTTTCTTT. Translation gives CASSLGDRDRDGFWAEAFF.

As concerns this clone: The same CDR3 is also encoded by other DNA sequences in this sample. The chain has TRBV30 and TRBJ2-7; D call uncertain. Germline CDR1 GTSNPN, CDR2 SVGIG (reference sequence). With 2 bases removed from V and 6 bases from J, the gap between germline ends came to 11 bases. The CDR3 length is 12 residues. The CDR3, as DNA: TGTGCCTGGAGTTGGCCCCTGGGCGAGCAGTACTTC. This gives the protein CAWSWPLGEQYF.

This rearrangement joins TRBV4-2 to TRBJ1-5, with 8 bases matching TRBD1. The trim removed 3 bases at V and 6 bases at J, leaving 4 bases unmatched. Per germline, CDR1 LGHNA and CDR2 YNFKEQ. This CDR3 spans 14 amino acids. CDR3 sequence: CASSQTGEGQPQHF. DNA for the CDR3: TGTGCCAGCAGCCAGACAGGGGAGGGTCAGCCCCAGCATTTT.

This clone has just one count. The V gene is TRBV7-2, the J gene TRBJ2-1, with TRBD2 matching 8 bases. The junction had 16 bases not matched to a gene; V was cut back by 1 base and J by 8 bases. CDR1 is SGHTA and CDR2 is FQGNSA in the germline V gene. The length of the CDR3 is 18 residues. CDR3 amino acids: CASSLVKPGLDRLDEQFF. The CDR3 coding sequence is TGTGCCAGCAGCTTAGTGAAACCGGGACTAGATCGGTTGGATGAGCAGTTCTTC.

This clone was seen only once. In DNA, the CDR3 is TGTGCCAGCAGTTGGACTAGCGGGAGAGGGGGAGATACGCAGTATTTT. The encoded protein is CASSWTSGRGGDTQYF. J is TRBJ2-3 and V is TRBV6-5, with TRBD2 matching 13 bases. Germline V lookup: CDR1 MNHEY, CDR2 SVGAGI. V lost 4 bases and J lost 5; bases outside the gene matches: 6. The CDR3 length is 16 residues.

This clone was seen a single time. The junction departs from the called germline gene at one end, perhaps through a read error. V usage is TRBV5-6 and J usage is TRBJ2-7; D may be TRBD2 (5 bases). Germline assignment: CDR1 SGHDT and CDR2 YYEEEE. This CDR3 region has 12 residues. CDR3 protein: CASSLEGTWRDF. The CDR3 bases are TGTGCCAGCAGCTTGGAGGGAACGTGGCGGGACTTC. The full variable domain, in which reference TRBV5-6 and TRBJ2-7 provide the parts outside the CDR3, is DAGVTQSPTHLIKTRGQQVTLRCSPKSGHDTVSWYQQALGQGPQFIFQYYEEEERQRGNFPDRFSGHQFPNYSSELNVNALLLGDSALYLCASSLEGTWRDFGPGTRLTVT.